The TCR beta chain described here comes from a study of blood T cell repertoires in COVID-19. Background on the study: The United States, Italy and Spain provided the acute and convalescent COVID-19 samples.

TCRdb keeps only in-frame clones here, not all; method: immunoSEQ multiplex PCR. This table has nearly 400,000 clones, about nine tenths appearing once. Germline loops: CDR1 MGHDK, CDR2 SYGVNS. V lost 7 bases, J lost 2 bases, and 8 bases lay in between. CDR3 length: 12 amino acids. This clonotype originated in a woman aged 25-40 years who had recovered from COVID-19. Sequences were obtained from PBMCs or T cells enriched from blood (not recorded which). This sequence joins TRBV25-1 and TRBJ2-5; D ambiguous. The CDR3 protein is CASTKEQETQYF. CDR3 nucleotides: TGTGCCAGCACTAAAGAGCAAGAGACCCAGTACTTC. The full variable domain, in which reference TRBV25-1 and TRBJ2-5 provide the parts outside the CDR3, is EADIYQTPRYLVIGTGKKITLECSQTMGHDKMYWYQQDPGMELHLIHYSYGVNSTEKGDLSSESTVSRIRTEHFPLTLESARPSHTSQYLCASTKEQETQYFGPGTRLLVL.